The rows below give T cell receptor beta chains drawn from one sample of a study of CD8+CD57+ T cells in acquired aplastic anemia. Each CDR3 protein is one row after TCRdb ran MiXCR on the reads. This sample has approximately 170,000 distinct CDR3 sequences; about 60% occur once, and the top ten carry roughly 42%. Sequenced input: sorted CD4+, CD8+, or CD8+CD57+ T cells (not recorded which) from PBMCs. The receptor set was obtained from a human donor in good health. CDR3s include the opening cysteine and the closing phenylalanine or tryptophan. D genes are given only for firm matches. Clone size is stated in some rows and not others, as once, few, many or a class when expanded.

clone_size	v_call	cdr3_length	d_call	j_call	cdr3_aa	cdr3_nt
once	TRBV7-6	19	TRBD2	TRBJ2-5	CASSARGVTSGRALETQYF	TGTGCCAGCAGCGCGAGGGGGGTAACTAGCGGGAGGGCCTTGGAGACCCAGTACTTC
-	TRBV20-1	17	-	TRBJ2-3	CSARSAPGGSTIDTQYF	TGCAGTGCTAGATCAGCACCAGGTGGGAGTACTATAGATACGCAGTATTTT
-	TRBV2	13	-	TRBJ1-2	CASLSGPSYGYTF	TGTGCCAGTCTCAGTGGCCCTTCTTATGGCTACACCTTC
-	TRBV29-1	13	-	TRBJ2-3	CSVGPGGTDTQYF	TGCAGCGTTGGTCCCGGGGGCACAGATACGCAGTATTTT
few	TRBV20-1	12	-	TRBJ2-3	CSARGVTDTQYF	TGCAGTGCTAGAGGCGTGACAGATACGCAGTATTTT
-	TRBV7-2	11	-	TRBJ2-1	CASSSTGTQFF	TGTGCCAGCAGCAGCACCGGAACACAGTTCTTC
-	TRBV3-1	15	TRBD1	TRBJ2-3	CASSRQGRHTDTQYF	TGTGCCAGCAGCCGACAGGGTCGACACACAGATACGCAGTATTTT
many	TRBV9	20	TRBD2	TRBJ2-5	CASSVGNESGLAGIQETQYF	TGTGCCAGCAGCGTGGGAAACGAATCTGGACTAGCGGGGATCCAAGAGACCCAGTACTTC
-	TRBV3-1	12	-	TRBJ2-3	CASSQDLETQYF	TGTGCCAGCAGCCAAGACTTGGAGACGCAGTATTTT
-	TRBV11-3	13	-	TRBJ2-7	CASSQDSSAQQYF	TGTGCCAGCAGCCAAGATTCTAGCGCACAGCAGTACTTC
-	TRBV10-3	14	-	TRBJ2-5	CAISEFQGGETQYF	TGTGCCATCAGTGAGTTTCAGGGAGGCGAGACCCAGTACTTC
many	TRBV7-9	14	-	TRBJ1-2	CASSRTKDNYGYTF	TGTGCCAGCAGCAGGACCAAGGACAACTATGGCTACACCTTC
-	TRBV24-1	17	-	TRBJ2-2	CATSDLQGRGNTGELFF	TGTGCCACCAGTGATTTGCAGGGGCGCGGGAACACCGGGGAGCTGTTTTTT
-	TRBV10-3	13	-	TRBJ2-5	CAISDPRQETQYF	TGTGCCATCAGTGACCCGAGGCAAGAGACCCAGTACTTC
many	TRBV12-3/TRBV12-4	13	TRBD1	TRBJ1-2	CASSRQGSDGYTF	TGTGCCAGCAGCCGACAGGGAAGTGATGGCTACACCTTC
many	TRBV6-5	15	-	TRBJ1-1	CASSYSRTPNTEAFF	TGTGCCAGCAGTTACTCCCGAACCCCGAACACTGAAGCTTTCTTT
-	TRBV5-1	14	TRBD2	TRBJ2-7	CASSLLGRDYEQYF	TGCGCCAGCAGCTTGCTCGGGAGGGACTACGAGCAGTACTTC
-	TRBV5-1	14	-	TRBJ2-3	CASSPRRGEDTHYF	TGCGCCAGCAGCCCCCGTAGGGGAGAGGATACGCATTATTTT
-	TRBV5-1	16	TRBD1	TRBJ2-2	CASSWATGGNTGELFF	TGCGCCAGCAGCTGGGCCACAGGGGGAAACACCGGGGAGCTGTTTTTT
few	TRBV24-1	13	-	TRBJ1-6	CATQGVGNSPLHF	TGTGCCACCCAGGGCGTTGGGAATTCACCCCTCCACTTT
-	TRBV2	16	TRBD1	TRBJ2-7	CASSEAGTASSYEQYF	TGTGCCAGCAGTGAAGCCGGGACAGCGAGCTCCTACGAGCAGTACTTC
-	TRBV2	13	-	TRBJ2-5	CASSELARETQYF	TGTGCCAGCAGTGAACTAGCGCGAGAGACCCAGTACTTC
-	TRBV19	13	-	TRBJ2-7	CASGINSPYEQYF	TGTGCCAGTGGTATCAACAGCCCCTACGAGCAGTACTTC